A selection of T cell receptor beta chains follows, all from one sample in a study of blood T cell repertoires in COVID-19. Sequencing was performed with immunoSEQ multiplex PCR; in TCRdb, only in-frame clones are kept and a portion is missing. The profile covers about 340,000 clones, with 88% appearing a single time and roughly 6.6% taken by the ten largest. Sequences were obtained from peripheral blood. These receptors originate from a woman in her sixties or seventies with COVID-19, enrolled during active disease. CDR3s include the opening cysteine and the closing phenylalanine or tryptophan. The D gene is left open where the match is weak. The listing skips clone size in some rows; elsewhere it reads once, few, many or a size class.

>TRBV30|-|-|TRBJ1-2|16
CAWSAWTAYSSYGYTF
TGTGCCTGGAGTGCCTGGACAGCCTATTCCTCTTATGGCTACACCTTC
>TRBV5-1|TRBD1|-|TRBJ1-2|16
CASSFSATGGATGYTF
TGCGCCAGCAGCTTTTCAGCCACAGGGGGCGCAACTGGCTACACCTTC
>TRBV7-9|-|-|TRBJ1-1|14
CASSAVQGRTEAFF
TGTGCCAGCAGCGCAGTGCAGGGGAGAACTGAAGCTTTCTTT
>TRBV5-4|TRBD2|-|TRBJ2-3|17
CASSSTSGPLLRDTQYF
TGTGCCAGCAGCTCGACTAGCGGACCTCTCTTACGGGATACGCAGTATTTT
>TRBV15|TRBD1|-|TRBJ1-2|14
CATSLSDRDYGYTF
TGTGCCACCAGCTTGTCGGACAGGGACTATGGCTACACCTTC
>TRBV20-1|TRBD2|-|TRBJ2-5|13
CSASKSGGETQYF
TGCAGTGCTAGTAAGAGCGGGGGAGAGACCCAGTACTTC
>TRBV24-1|TRBD1|-|TRBJ1-2|14
CATSDRGQGEGYTF
TGTGCCACCAGTGATCGGGGACAGGGAGAGGGCTACACCTTC
>TRBV18|-|-|TRBJ2-7|14
CASSPPSQGIEQYF
TGTGCCAGCTCACCCCCTAGTCAGGGGATCGAGCAGTACTTC
>TRBV5-1|-|once|TRBJ2-2|16
CASSLDGRGNTGELFF
TGCGCCAGCAGCTTGGATGGCAGGGGGAACACCGGGGAGCTGTTTTTT
>TRBV7-2|-|-|TRBJ1-2|15
CASSPRGATNYGYTF
TGTGCCAGCAGCCCGCGGGGGGCGACTAACTATGGCTACACCTTC
>TRBV15|TRBD1|-|TRBJ1-2|14
CATSRVPGQKSYTF
TGTGCCACCAGCCGAGTGCCGGGACAGAAGAGCTACACCTTC
>TRBV3-1/TRBV3-2|-|-|TRBJ1-4|14
CASSQAGGRKKLFF
TGTGCCAGCAGCCAAGCCGGGGGGAGGAAAAAACTGTTTTTT